Presented here are 25 T cell receptor beta chains from one specimen sequenced in a study of OX40 agonist ivuxolimab in advanced cancers. Libraries were prepared by immunoSEQ multiplex PCR; TCRdb keeps only in-frame clonotypes and omits some of them. This sample has 65,000 to 75,000 clones, with approximately 81% found just once. Sequenced here: CD4+ or CD8+ T cells sorted from blood, sampled in a trial of the OX40 agonist ivuxolimab. These receptors were collected from an adult with an advanced solid tumor such as melanoma, head and neck, liver or kidney cancer.

CDR3 nucleotide sequence: TGTGCCAGCAGAATTCTAGCCTATGAGCAGTTCTTC. Encoded protein: CASRILAYEQFF. The rearrangement joins TRBV2 to TRBJ2-1, with a possible D match to TRBD2 (5 bases). V was cut by 6 bases and J by 8 bases, with 11 bases left in between. This CDR3 is 12 amino acids long. Per the germline V gene, CDR1 is SNHLY and CDR2 is FYNNEI.

CDR3: CASSLGGHSNQPQHF. In DNA form, the CDR3 reads TGTGCCAGTAGTCTCGGCGGACATAGCAATCAGCCCCAGCATTTT. The chain carries TRBV19 and TRBJ1-5; D possibly corresponds to TRBD1 (5 bases). Trimming cost V 5 bases and J 0 bases, with 11 bases left between them. The CDR3 consists of 15 residues. CDR1 is LNHDA, CDR2 SQIVND, per germline (reference sequence).

The chain couples TRBV30 to TRBJ2-7, with 7 bases lining up with TRBD1. CDR1 is GTSNPN, CDR2 SVGIG, per germline (reference sequence). V lost 4 bases and J lost 3; bases outside the gene matches: 6. This CDR3 comprises 13 residues. The DNA for the CDR3 is TGTGCCTGGACGAGAGGGACAGTCTACGAGCAGTACTTC. This translates into CAWTRGTVYEQYF.

This clone appeared a few times. The chain recombines TRBV15 with TRBJ2-3, with unresolved D. The germline CDR1 and CDR2 sequences are LNHNV and YYDKDF (reference sequence). Trimming removed 0 bases at V and 2 bases at J, with 3 bases between. The CDR3 spans 13 residues. CDR3 residues: CATSRDVTDTQYF. The CDR3 nucleotides read TGTGCCACCAGCAGAGATGTCACAGATACGCAGTATTTT.

J is TRBJ2-7 and V is TRBV4-2, with TRBD1 matching 7 bases. Germline V gene sequence: CDR1 LGHNA, CDR2 YNFKEQ. V shed 1 base, J shed 6 bases, and the junction held 9 bases outside the gene matches. There are 15 residues in the CDR3. CDR3: CASSQAGGHSAEQYF. In DNA form, the CDR3 reads TGTGCCAGCAGCCAAGCAGGGGGACATAGTGCCGAGCAGTACTTC.

The rearrangement joins TRBV2 to TRBJ2-3, with D perhaps being TRBD1 or TRBD2 (5 bases each). The ends were cut back, 0 bases at V and 2 bases at J, with 6 bases in the middle. Germline lookup yields CDR1 SNHLY and CDR2 FYNNEI. This CDR3 spans 14 amino acids. CDR3 amino acids: CASSEAGTTDTQYF. The DNA for the CDR3 is TGTGCCAGCAGTGAAGCGGGGACCACAGATACGCAGTATTTT.

The V gene is TRBV29-1, the J gene TRBJ1-1, with no clear D. CDR3 length: 14 residues. V dropped 4 bases and J dropped 0 bases, with 12 bases sitting between them. Germline CDR1 and CDR2: SQVTM and ANQGSEA. The CDR3 region is CSVVLWSLNTEAFF. The CDR3 DNA sequence: TGCAGCGTTGTTCTCTGGTCGTTGAACACTGAAGCTTTCTTT.

The chain carries TRBV5-1 and TRBJ2-7; the D call may be TRBD1 or TRBD2 (5 bases each). This CDR3 has 14 residues. Germline values: CDR1 SGHRS, CDR2 YFSETQ. The ends were cut back, 2 bases at V and 5 bases at J, with 14 bases in the middle. The CDR3 bases are TGCGCCAGCAGCTTCGGGGACCGAATAGACGAGCAGTACTTC. As protein: CASSFGDRIDEQYF.

This chain uses TRBV10-3 with TRBJ2-7, with 9 bases identical to TRBD1. In germline, CDR1 is ENHRY, CDR2 SYGVKD. The ends lost 5 bases at V and 3 bases at J; junction bases unmatched: 2. The CDR3 runs to 13 residues. The CDR3 is CAISPGQGYEQYF. The CDR3 bases are TGTGCCATCAGTCCGGGACAGGGCTACGAGCAGTACTTC.

The V and J genes are TRBV29-1 and TRBJ2-7; the match to TRBD1 covers 8 bases. This CDR3 has 11 amino acids. The V gene end was trimmed by 7 bases and the J gene end by 4 bases; junction bases not matched to a gene: 3. Germline V gene data show CDR1 as SQVTM and CDR2 as ANQGSEA. The CDR3 nucleotides are TGCAGCGGGACAGGGACTTACGAGCAGTACTTC. Protein: CSGTGTYEQYF.

Remarks on this clone: Other nucleotide sequences from this sample produce the same CDR3. The chain combines TRBV5-1 with TRBJ2-1; 8 positions match TRBD2. Germline CDR1 is SGHRS and CDR2 is YFSETQ. J gave up 3 bases and V 4 bases, and 3 bases lay outside the gene matches. The CDR3 is 14 residues long. The CDR3 reads CASSPGTSYNEQFF. For the CDR3, the DNA is TGCGCCAGCAGCCCGGGGACTAGCTACAATGAGCAGTTCTTC.

The rearrangement uses TRBV2 and TRBJ2-5, with D possibly TRBD2 on 5 matching bases. Looked up from germline, CDR1 is SNHLY and CDR2 is FYNNEI. The CDR3 runs 12 residues. V lost 9 bases to trimming and J lost 5 bases, with 13 bases between them. CDR3 loop: CASHPPGETQYF. CDR3 DNA: TGTGCCAGTCATCCTCCGGGGGAGACCCAGTACTTC.

The chain joins TRBV5-8 to TRBJ2-7; D may be TRBD2 (5 bases). V was pared by 3 bases and J by 6 bases, with 13 bases between. CDR3 size: 13 residues. Germline assignment: CDR1 SGHTS and CDR2 YDEGEE. In nucleotides, the CDR3 is TGTGCCAGCAGCTACGTTCTACGGGGCGAGCAGTACTTC. Amino acids: CASSYVLRGEQYF.

The chain joins TRBV2 to TRBJ2-5; maybe TRBD2 (5 bases). Between the trimmed V and J ends, which lost 5 bases and 0 bases, there was a span of 13 bases. This CDR3 is built from 15 residues. Germline assignment: CDR1 SNHLY and CDR2 FYNNEI. The CDR3 DNA is TGTGCCAGCAGTCCCCCGCCGGGGAACCAAGAGACCCAGTACTTC. Translated: CASSPPPGNQETQYF.

The count of this clone is one. The gene calls are TRBV5-8 and TRBJ2-7, with D possibly matching TRBD1 (6 bases). Germline-derived CDR1 and CDR2 are SGHTS and YDEGEE. The CDR3 totals 15 residues. V was clipped by 4 bases and J by 3 bases, with 17 bases between them. The CDR3 reads CASSRDIRYGYEQYF. For the CDR3, the DNA is TGTGCCAGCAGCCGGGACATACGTTATGGCTACGAGCAGTACTTC.

The V and J genes are TRBV9 and TRBJ2-5; tentatively, D is TRBD2 (5 bases). The V and J ends lost 0 bases and 2 bases respectively, with 14 bases between them. The CDR3 totals 16 residues. Germline V CDR1 and CDR2: SGDLS, YYNGEE. The CDR3: CASSVEDGRGQETQYF. The CDR3 DNA reads TGTGCCAGCAGCGTAGAAGATGGGAGAGGACAAGAGACCCAGTACTTC.

The gene calls are TRBV18 and TRBJ2-3; tentatively, D is TRBD1 or TRBD2 (6 bases each). The CDR3 extends over 16 amino acids. V gave up 0 bases and J gave up 4 bases, with 14 bases separating them. Germline V gives CDR1 KGHSH, CDR2 LQKENI. CDR3 protein: CASSPPRGRVADTQYF. CDR3 nucleotides: TGTGCCAGCTCACCACCCCGGGGGCGCGTGGCAGATACGCAGTATTTT.

The rearrangement joins TRBV6-1 to TRBJ1-1; D ambiguous. The CDR3 is 12 amino acids. The germline gives CDR1 MNHNS, CDR2 SASEGT. CDR3: CVTKAGYTEAFF. DNA of the CDR3: TGTGTAACGAAGGCGGGGTATACTGAAGCTTTCTTT.

V gene TRBV28 combines with J gene TRBJ1-4; no clear D. This CDR3 comprises 12 residues. Germline V gene data show CDR1 as MDHEN and CDR2 as SYDVKM. Trimming took off 4 bases at V and 8 bases at J, with 8 bases between the two ends. CDR3 sequence reads: CASSSGQEKLFF. DNA of the CDR3: TGTGCCAGCAGTTCCGGGCAGGAAAAACTGTTTTTT.

V is TRBV11-2 and J is TRBJ2-5, with a tentative D call TRBD2 (6 bases). The V gene lost 5 bases and the J gene lost 2 bases, with 15 bases spanning the gap. Germline V gene sequence: CDR1 SGHAT, CDR2 FQNNGV. The CDR3 spans 15 residues. CDR3 residues: CASSQGGGVQETQYF. CDR3 nucleotides: TGTGCCAGCAGCCAAGGTGGCGGGGTACAAGAGACCCAGTACTTC.

This clone was seen a few times. This chain connects TRBV7-8 to TRBJ2-7; unclear D gene. The germline V gene encodes CDR1 SGHVS and CDR2 FQNEAQ. This CDR3 has 14 residues. V lost 1 base, J lost 1 base, and 8 bases lay in between. The CDR3 sequence is CASSLVGTSYEQYF. CDR3 nucleotides: TGTGCCAGCAGCTTAGTGGGAACATCCTACGAGCAGTACTTC.

The chain is built from TRBV7-2 and TRBJ1-6; D ambiguous. Germline V gives CDR1 SGHTA, CDR2 FQGNSA. Trimming removed 3 bases from V and 7 bases from J, with 16 bases in between. The length of the CDR3 is 16 residues. The CDR3 region has the DNA TGTGCCAGCAGCTTGGCGGCAGCGGGGTTAAATTCACCCCTCCACTTT. The encoded protein is CASSLAAAGLNSPLHF.

The chain has TRBV5-4 and TRBJ2-1; 9 nucleotides line up with TRBD2. The CDR3 has 15 amino acids. V lost 0 bases to trimming and J lost 8 bases; unmatched junction nucleotides: 6. CDR1 is SGHNT, CDR2 YYREEE, per germline (reference sequence). The CDR3 region has the DNA TGTGCCAGCAGCTTGGCGTCTAGCGGGACGGATGAGCAGTTCTTC. It specifies CASSLASSGTDEQFF.

The chain employs TRBV28 and TRBJ1-2; D is possibly TRBD1 (5 bases). V shed 5 bases and J shed 4 bases, with 8 bases lying between them. The length of the CDR3 is 12 residues. Germline lookup yields CDR1 MDHEN and CDR2 SYDVKM. The CDR3 DNA sequence: TGTGCCAGCAGTCCCCAGGGCTATGGCTACACCTTC. Its protein product is CASSPQGYGYTF.

In DNA, the CDR3 is TGTGCCAGCAGCATTCTAGGCGCTAGCGGGGGGGTGGAGACCCAGTACTTC. This gives the protein CASSILGASGGVETQYF. This chain connects TRBV21-1 to TRBJ2-5; TRBD2 is the table's D call, not checked against the DNA. TRBV21-1 is designated a pseudogene. The length of the CDR3 is 17 residues.